Listed below are T cell receptor beta chains from one sample, sequenced in a study of CD8 T cells in Susac syndrome. MiXCR was run by TCRdb on the immunoSEQ multiplex PCR reads, yielding one entry per CDR3 protein. The sample carries approximately 120,000 distinct CDR3 sequences, just under 95% recorded once. Sequencing was performed on CD4+ T cells from PBMCs. These receptors were collected from a human donor in good health. Both conserved end residues are part of each CDR3. A D gene is named only where the DNA matches it firmly. Only some rows state a clone size, as once, few, many or a class for expanded clones.

TRBJ2-3 . TRBV3-1 TRBD2 TGTGCCAGCAGCCAAGATCTCGAGGCGGGAGGGCCTCATACGCAGTATTTT CASSQDLEAGGPHTQYF
TRBJ1-2 . TRBV29-1 TRBD1 TGCAGCGTTGTTGACAGGGCGCGGGAAGATGGCTACACCTTC CSVVDRAREDGYTF
TRBJ2-7 . TRBV7-9 TRBD1 TGTGCCAGCAGCTTAGGTACAGGGGGCCACGAGCAGTACTTC CASSLGTGGHEQYF
TRBJ1-4 . TRBV5-1 . TGCGCCAGCAGCCTCAGCCCTAATGAAAAACTGTTTTTT CASSLSPNEKLFF
TRBJ2-3 once TRBV19 . TGTGCCAGTATGCGGCGGGGCAGCACAGATACGCAGTATTTT CASMRRGSTDTQYF
TRBJ2-7 once TRBV6-5 TRBD1 TGTGCCAGCAGTTATAACCAGGGGGCTAACGAGCAGTACTTC CASSYNQGANEQYF
TRBJ2-5 . TRBV6-2/TRBV6-3 . TGTGCCAGCAGTCGGACGGAAGAGACCCAGTACTTC CASSRTEETQYF
TRBJ2-2 . TRBV5-6 . TGTGCCAGCAGCTTGGACGGTGACTTGGACACCGGGGAGCTGTTTTTT CASSLDGDLDTGELFF
TRBJ1-1 . TRBV5-1 . TGCGCCAGCAGCGGGGGACTCGGAGGACTGAACACTGAAGCTTTCTTT CASSGGLGGLNTEAFF
TRBJ2-3 . TRBV7-2 . TGTGCCAGCAGGTCTTTCACAGATACGCAGTATTTT CASRSFTDTQYF
TRBJ2-7 . TRBV2 . TGTGCCAGCATAATCGAAAGGGACTCCTACGAGCAGTACTTC CASIIERDSYEQYF
TRBJ2-1 . TRBV29-1 . TGCAGCGTTGAAGATTTAAGAAATGAGCAGTTCTTC CSVEDLRNEQFF
TRBJ2-5 . TRBV5-4 . TGTGCCGCGGGACGGTTAGCATGGGAAGAGACCCAGTACTTC CAAGRLAWEETQYF
TRBJ1-2 once TRBV30 . TGTGCCTGGAGTGTACGGCGGCAGGGAGGTGGCTACACCTTC CAWSVRRQGGGYTF
TRBJ2-7 . TRBV6-1 . TGTGCCAGCAGTGAAGACAACGGCCGGCGCTCGCAGTACTTC CASSEDNGRRSQYF
TRBJ2-1 . TRBV12-3/TRBV12-4 . TGTGCCAGCAGTTTCAGTCCTGAGCAGTTCTTC CASSFSPEQFF
TRBJ1-4 once TRBV7-2 . TGTGCCAGCAGCTTAGAAGGCGGGGGGGCCGCTGCAAAACTGTTTTTT CASSLEGGGAAAKLFF
TRBJ2-3 . TRBV14 TRBD2 TGTGCCAGCAGCCCACCCCGGACTAGCCCAGATACGCAGTATTTT CASSPPRTSPDTQYF
TRBJ2-7 . TRBV20-1 . TGCAGTGCAGCCCTTGAGCAGTTCTCCTACGAGCAGTACTTC CSAALEQFSYEQYF
TRBJ2-7 . TRBV14 TRBD1 TGTGCCAGCAGCCAAGAACAGGGGGTAAGGGGCTACGAGCAGTACTTC CASSQEQGVRGYEQYF
TRBJ2-3 . TRBV5-4 . TGTGCCAGCAGCGACTCGGATACGCAGTATTTT CASSDSDTQYF
TRBJ2-3 . TRBV29-1 . TGCAGCGTCCGCGAAACCGGGGATACGCAGTATTTT CSVRETGDTQYF
TRBJ2-5 . TRBV10-1 . TGCGCCAGCAGTCACGGGACGAGTCAAGAGACCCAGTACTTC CASSHGTSQETQYF
TRBJ1-5 once TRBV19 . TGTGCCAGTAGTGCAAACGTGGGGAGCAATCAGCCCCAGCATTTT CASSANVGSNQPQHF
TRBJ2-7 . TRBV9 TRBD2 TGTGCCAGCAGCGTAGGACTAGCGGGAGTCGAGCAGTACTTC CASSVGLAGVEQYF
TRBJ1-4 . TRBV29-1 . TGCAGCGCCGTCGACAGAGGCGAAAAACTGTTTTTT CSAVDRGEKLFF
TRBJ2-1 . TRBV6-5 TRBD2 TGTGCCAGCAAGGGGGGACTAGCGGGTAATGAGCAGTTCTTC CASKGGLAGNEQFF
TRBJ2-5 . TRBV9 . TGTGCCAGCAGCCCATTTCAGGGCGGCCAAGAGACCCAGTACTTC CASSPFQGGQETQYF
TRBJ1-5 once TRBV20-1 TRBD1 TGCAGTGCTACCTCGACAGGGGCTTACAATCAGCCCCAGCATTTT CSATSTGAYNQPQHF
TRBJ1-1 once TRBV4-1 . TGCGCCAGCAGCCAATTCGGTCGGCCGTCGGGTAACACTGAAGCTTTCTTT CASSQFGRPSGNTEAFF
TRBJ2-7 . TRBV5-1 . TGCGCCAGCAGAATCAATCAGGGCCACGAGCAGTACTTC CASRINQGHEQYF
TRBJ2-1 . TRBV29-1 . TGCAGCGTTGCGACAGGTCACCGTGTGAGTGATGAGCAGTTCTTC CSVATGHRVSDEQFF
TRBJ2-7 . TRBV7-2 . TGTGCCAGCAGCTTAGGCTGGGGCCCTCCCTACGAGCAGTACTTC CASSLGWGPPYEQYF
TRBJ2-7 . TRBV20-1 TRBD1 TGCAGTGCATCCCAACAGGGGGCTAGCGCCTACGAGCAGTACTTC CSASQQGASAYEQYF
TRBJ2-1 . TRBV12-3/TRBV12-4 . TGTGCCAGCAGTCAGACACCCAGCTCCTACAATGAGCAGTTCTTC CASSQTPSSYNEQFF
TRBJ2-7 few TRBV5-1 . TGCGCCAGCAGCTTGGCCGACGGGGGCGTCAACGAGCAGTACTTC CASSLADGGVNEQYF
TRBJ2-5 . TRBV7-2 . TGTGCCAGCAGCTTAGAGGGGGGGTGGGGAAAAGAGACCCAGTACTTC CASSLEGGWGKETQYF